What follows are 15 T cell receptor beta chains derived from one specimen sequenced in a study of blood T cell repertoires in COVID-19. TCRdb keeps only in-frame clones here, not all; method: immunoSEQ multiplex PCR. Of approximately 99,000 clones in the sample, over 80% were seen once. What was sequenced was peripheral blood. All receptors derive from a man aged 65 to 85 with active or convalescent COVID-19.

The chain carries TRBV28 and TRBJ1-1; D not resolved. Germline CDR1 is MDHEN and CDR2 is SYDVKM. The CDR3 sequence is 12 residues long. V was shortened by 2 bases and J by 6 bases, with 7 bases between the two germline ends. This CDR3 reads CASSLLLPEAFF. The CDR3 nucleotides read TGTGCCAGCAGTTTACTACTTCCTGAAGCTTTCTTT.

V and J are TRBV27 and TRBJ2-7, with D tentatively TRBD2 (5 bases). V lost 2 bases, J lost 3 bases, and 14 bases lay in between. Germline values: CDR1 MNHEY, CDR2 SMNVEV (reference sequence). The CDR3 sequence is 15 residues long. The CDR3 DNA follows: TGTGCCAGCAGTTTAGGTCCGGGGATGGGCTACGAGCAGTACTTC. Residues: CASSLGPGMGYEQYF.

The chain carries TRBV5-6 and TRBJ2-7; a possible D gene is TRBD1 (5 bases). The CDR3 contains 14 residues. The V end was cut by 0 bases, the J end by 3 bases, with 10 bases between. Germline CDR1 SGHDT, CDR2 YYEEEE. The chain's CDR3 is CASSLVDRVYEQYF. The CDR3 coding sequence is TGTGCCAGCAGCTTGGTTGACAGAGTCTACGAGCAGTACTTC.

This chain connects TRBV19 to TRBJ1-5; possible D gene TRBD1, 5 bases. Trimming left V 4 bases short and J 0 bases short, with 10 bases between. This CDR3 comprises 15 residues. The germline CDR1 and CDR2 sequences are LNHDA and SQIVND (reference sequence). Here the CDR3 DNA reads TGTGCCAGTAGTAGGGGGGGGGATAGCAATCAGCCCCAGCATTTT. This sequence encodes CASSRGGDSNQPQHF.

The chain's CDR3 is CASSGGGIADTQYF. CDR3 nucleotides: TGTGCCAGCAGTGGCGGGGGGATCGCAGATACGCAGTATTTT. The gene calls are TRBV28 and TRBJ2-3; TRBD2 agrees at 8 bases. The trim removed 5 bases at V and 4 bases at J, leaving 5 bases unmatched. The CDR3 spans 14 residues. Germline lookup yields CDR1 MDHEN and CDR2 SYDVKM.

This clone turned up a few times. The chain recombines TRBV19 with TRBJ2-1; 10 bases are shared with TRBD2. The CDR3 totals 16 residues. The germline CDR1 and CDR2 sequences are LNHDA and SQIVND (reference sequence). V lost 5 bases to trimming and J lost 5 bases; unmatched junction nucleotides: 9. DNA for the CDR3: TGTGCCAGTAGTCCATTTACACTAGCGGGGAACAATGAGCAGTTCTTC. It encodes CASSPFTLAGNNEQFF.

This chain links TRBV2 with TRBJ2-7; tentative D call: TRBD1 (5 bases). Trimming removed 6 bases at V and 7 bases at J, with 16 bases between. Germline V CDR1 and CDR2: SNHLY, FYNNEI. The CDR3 spans 13 residues. DNA for the CDR3: TGTGCCAGCAGCCCGGACACATTAGGGGAGCAGTACTTC. This sequence encodes CASSPDTLGEQYF.

This clone was seen a handful of times. This sequence joins TRBV2 and TRBJ2-7, with 7 bases matching TRBD1. The CDR3 sequence is 18 residues long. V was clipped by 3 bases and J by 0 bases; unmatched bases: 14. Per germline, CDR1 SNHLY and CDR2 FYNNEI. In nucleotides, the CDR3 is TGTGCCAGCAGTGATCCCACCCGGACAGGCGATAGCTCCTACGAGCAGTACTTC. It codes for CASSDPTRTGDSSYEQYF.

The chain is built from TRBV2 and TRBJ2-5; 8 positions match TRBD1. The CDR3 extends over 13 amino acids. CDR1 and CDR2 (germline): SNHLY, FYNNEI. Trimming removed 7 bases from V and 3 bases from J; junction bases left unmatched: 4. The DNA of the CDR3 is TGTGCCAGCAAGGACAGGGATAAAGAGACCCAGTACTTC. Amino acid sequence: CASKDRDKETQYF. The full variable domain, completed using reference TRBV2 and TRBJ2-5, is EPEVTQTPSHQVTQMGQEVILRCVPISNHLYFYWYRQILGQKVEFLVSFYNNEISEKSEIFDDQFSVERPDGSNFTLKIRSTKLEDSAMYFCASKDRDKETQYFGPGTRLLVL.

The chain carries TRBV5-1 and TRBJ1-4; D is perhaps TRBD1 (6 bases). The germline V gene has CDR1 SGHRS and CDR2 YFSETQ. This CDR3 region has 15 residues. V lost 2 bases and J 2 bases, leaving 10 bases between the germline ends. CDR3 DNA sequence: TGCGCCAGCAGCTTACAAACAGGGACTAATGAAAAACTGTTTTTT. Translation gives CASSLQTGTNEKLFF.

This clone was found once. The chain links TRBV7-9 to TRBJ1-6, with D possibly matching TRBD1 (5 bases). Germline V gives CDR1 SEHNR, CDR2 FQNEAQ (reference sequence). This CDR3 is 14 amino acids long. V lost 5 bases and J 8 bases, leaving 13 bases between the germline ends. The CDR3, as DNA: TGTGCCAGCAGCGTTAGGGGTTCGGATTCACCCCTCCACTTT. This codes for CASSVRGSDSPLHF.

In its sample, this clone was seen a few times. V gene TRBV5-1 combines with J gene TRBJ2-2, with 13 bases fitting TRBD2. CDR3 length equals 16 residues. CDR1 and CDR2 (germline): SGHRS, YFSETQ. Trimming at V came to 3 bases and at J to 4 bases, leaving 3 bases not matched to a gene. The CDR3 DNA sequence: TGCGCCAGCAGCTCCGGACTAGCGGGAGTCACCGGGGAGCTGTTTTTT. The encoded protein is CASSSGLAGVTGELFF.

V usage is TRBV28 and J usage is TRBJ1-4, with 10 bases lining up with TRBD1. The germline V gene has CDR1 MDHEN and CDR2 SYDVKM. V shed 5 bases and J 7 bases; nucleotides not matched to a gene: 7. The CDR3 has 15 residues. This chain's CDR3 is CASSIGGQGSEKLFF. The CDR3 coding sequence is TGTGCCAGCAGTATTGGGGGACAGGGGAGTGAAAAACTGTTTTTT.

Comments on this clone: This specimen includes other DNA sequences encoding the same CDR3. The chain carries TRBV5-1 and TRBJ2-2; D is possibly TRBD1 (6 bases). Germline V CDR1 and CDR2: SGHRS, YFSETQ. This CDR3 spans 16 amino acids. V shed 0 bases and J shed 4 bases, with 13 bases lying between them. The CDR3 DNA reads as TGCGCCAGCAGCTTGGATAGACAGGCGGGCACCGGGGAGCTGTTTTTT. This encodes CASSLDRQAGTGELFF.

The J gene is TRBJ1-2, the V gene TRBV9; TRBD1 matches 9 bases. Germline V gene data show CDR1 as SGDLS and CDR2 as YYNGEE. The CDR3 contains 13 residues. The J segment lost 8 bases and the V segment lost 8 bases, leaving 10 bases of the junction unmatched. The CDR3 nucleotides read TGTGCCAGTTCACCGGGACAGGGCAGGGGCTACACCTTC. It yields the protein CASSPGQGRGYTF.